Following are 5 T cell receptor beta chains from one sample sequenced in a study of T cell responses to AZD1222 COVID-19 vaccine listed by TCRdb under 2021. The library relied on the immunoSEQ multiplex PCR assay. Entries here come from immuneACCESS through TCRdb and include only in-frame sequences with V and J called. Some clones fail to appear in such tables; in the studies checked, an unresolved V gene covers under half of the shortfall, and the cause of the remainder is unknown. Present in this sample are approximately 120,000 clones, 88% of which were seen just once. The ten top clones hold 4.4% of the sample. Per the publication, the time point label means: baseline before first vaccination. The sequencing here drew on peripheral blood, taken on day 0 of AZD1222 vaccination. Receptors originate from an adult in good health.

V usage is TRBV7-9 and J usage is TRBJ1-4; maybe TRBD1 (6 bases). Trimming pared 1 base from V and 5 bases from J, leaving 17 bases between. The CDR3 totals 17 residues. Germline loops: CDR1 SEHNR, CDR2 FQNEAQ (reference sequence). CDR3 sequence reads: CASSLEGGNRGNEKLFF. The CDR3 nucleotides read TGTGCCAGCAGCTTAGAGGGGGGAAACAGAGGGAATGAAAAACTGTTTTTT.

The chain recombines TRBV4-2 with TRBJ1-4; D not resolved. CDR1 is LGHNA, CDR2 YNFKEQ, per germline. V was trimmed by 0 bases and J by 7 bases, leaving 6 bases between them. The CDR3 has 13 amino acids. The CDR3 is CASSQELGEKLFF. As DNA, the CDR3 is TGTGCCAGCAGCCAAGAGCTGGGTGAAAAACTGTTTTTT.

This clone was seen once. The chain recombines TRBV10-3 with TRBJ2-5; 8 positions agree with TRBD1. V gave up 8 bases and J gave up 4 bases; unmatched junction bases: 12. This CDR3 spans 15 amino acids. Germline V gives CDR1 ENHRY, CDR2 SYGVKD. In nucleotides, the CDR3 is TGTGCCATCGCCGCCGCTGGACAGGGAGGAGAGACCCAGTACTTC. Its translation: CAIAAAGQGGETQYF.

V is TRBV7-9 and J is TRBJ2-3; D not resolved. The germline V gene encodes CDR1 SEHNR and CDR2 FQNEAQ (reference sequence). The CDR3 covers 12 residues. Trimming removed 4 bases from V and 6 bases from J, with 8 bases in between. CDR3 region: CASSSGRDTQYF. In nucleotides, the CDR3 is TGTGCCAGCAGCTCGGGCAGGGATACGCAGTATTTT.

The rearrangement joins TRBV6-5 to TRBJ1-1; the match to TRBD1 covers 11 bases. The CDR3 contains 15 residues. Germline V CDR1 and CDR2: MNHEY, SVGAGI. V lost 6 bases, J lost 5 bases, and 8 bases stayed unmatched. The CDR3 region is CASSMDRGLGTEAFF. The CDR3 nucleotides read TGTGCCAGCAGCATGGACAGGGGGCTTGGTACTGAAGCTTTCTTT.